Below are 30 T cell receptor beta chains sequenced from a single sample in a study of blood T cell repertoires in COVID-19. The protocol was immunoSEQ multiplex PCR, while the TCRdb copy is restricted to in-frame clones and leaves out a portion. The sample includes 250,000 or so clones, over 70% of them seen just once. The sample taken for sequencing was PBMCs or T cells enriched from blood (not recorded which). All receptors come from a woman aged 30 to 39 who had been exposed to COVID-19.

V and J are TRBV28 and TRBJ1-2; possibly TRBD1 for D (6 bases). The CDR3 extends over 14 amino acids. Trimming cost V 5 bases and J 4 bases, with 14 bases left between them. Germline V CDR1 and CDR2: MDHEN, SYDVKM. CDR3: CASSLFRQVYGYTF. The CDR3 nucleotides read TGTGCCAGCAGTCTCTTTCGACAGGTCTATGGCTACACCTTC.

The chain recombines TRBV9 with TRBJ2-7; 8 bases line up with TRBD2. Germline V gene data show CDR1 as SGDLS and CDR2 as YYNGEE. The V segment lost 0 bases and the J segment 7 bases; nucleotides outside the gene matches: 6. CDR3 length equals 14 residues. The CDR3 reads CASSVVGTSPEQYF. CDR3 coding DNA: TGTGCCAGCAGCGTAGTTGGGACTAGTCCGGAGCAGTACTTC.

This clone was observed a single time. The chain is built from TRBV2 and TRBJ2-7; D remains ambiguous. Germline V gene sequence: CDR1 SNHLY, CDR2 FYNNEI. V lost 6 bases and J lost 3, with 9 bases in between. The length of the CDR3 is 12 residues. In DNA form, the CDR3 reads TGTGCCAGCAGAGCTAGTAACTACGAGCAGTACTTC. This encodes CASRASNYEQYF.

Regarding this clone: The same CDR3 can be traced to other DNA sequences in this sample. The chain uses TRBV18 and TRBJ2-7; D gene unclear. V gave up 3 bases and J gave up 4 bases, with 4 bases separating them. The germline V gene has CDR1 KGHSH and CDR2 LQKENI. The CDR3 sequence is 11 residues long. This chain's CDR3 is CASSPGYEQYF. CDR3 sequence (DNA): TGTGCCAGCTCACCCGGTTACGAGCAGTACTTC. The whole variable domain, remainder taken from reference TRBV18 and TRBJ2-7, is NAGVMQNPRHLVRRRGQEARLRCSPMKGHSHVYWYRQLPEEGLKFMVYLQKENIIDESGMPKERFSAEFPKEGPSILRIQQVVRGDSAAYFCASSPGYEQYFGPGTRLTVT.

The J gene is TRBJ2-1, the V gene TRBV30; D might be TRBD2 (5 bases). There are 13 residues in the CDR3. Germline V lookup: CDR1 GTSNPN, CDR2 SVGIG (reference sequence). Trimming cost V 2 bases and J 0 bases, with 5 bases left between them. The DNA for the CDR3 is TGTGCCTGGAGTCGGGACTCCTACAATGAGCAGTTCTTC. Amino acids: CAWSRDSYNEQFF.

This clone appeared a few times. The rearrangement links TRBV24-1 to TRBJ1-2; D call uncertain. The CDR3 is made up of 14 amino acids. The V end was cut by 0 bases, the J end by 4 bases, with 8 bases between. Germline V gives CDR1 KGHDR, CDR2 SFDVKD. The CDR3: CATSDLVQSYGYTF. The CDR3 bases are TGTGCCACCAGTGATTTGGTACAGAGCTATGGCTACACCTTC.

The chain links TRBV30 to TRBJ1-2; 8 positions agree with TRBD1. Germline CDR1 GTSNPN, CDR2 SVGIG (reference sequence). J was trimmed by 4 bases and V by 0 bases; bases with no gene match: 4. The CDR3 loop spans 14 amino acids. The CDR3 here is CAWSVGQGGYGYTF. CDR3 coding DNA: TGTGCCTGGAGTGTCGGACAGGGAGGCTATGGCTACACCTTC.

This clone was observed a handful of times. The genes are TRBV30 and TRBJ2-1, with D maybe TRBD1 (5 bases). Trimming took off 2 bases at V and 2 bases at J, with 13 bases between the two ends. In germline, CDR1 is GTSNPN, CDR2 SVGIG (reference sequence). The CDR3 consists of 15 residues. CDR3 sequence: CAWSIGAPTYNEQFF. The CDR3 bases are TGTGCCTGGAGTATTGGGGCTCCCACCTACAATGAGCAGTTCTTC.

The rearrangement joins TRBV28 to TRBJ2-1; D gene unclear. This CDR3 has 15 amino acids. The germline V gene encodes CDR1 MDHEN and CDR2 SYDVKM. The ends were cut back, 8 bases at V and 1 base at J, with 15 bases in the middle. In DNA, the CDR3 is TGTGCCAGCTTACTTCTGCGCGGATCCTACAATGAGCAGTTCTTC. Its protein is CASLLLRGSYNEQFF.

J is TRBJ1-1 and V is TRBV19; a possible D gene is TRBD1 (6 bases). Germline V gene sequence: CDR1 LNHDA, CDR2 SQIVND (reference sequence). Trimming pared 5 bases from V and 1 base from J, leaving 8 bases between. The CDR3 is made up of 13 amino acids. Written as DNA, the CDR3 is TGTGCCAGTAGTTACAGGGAGAACACTGAAGCTTTCTTT. Amino acid sequence: CASSYRENTEAFF.

The chain has TRBV27 and TRBJ2-2; TRBD1 agrees at 7 bases. Looked up from germline, CDR1 is MNHEY and CDR2 is SMNVEV (reference sequence). This CDR3 region has 16 residues. V dropped 5 bases and J dropped 4; count of bases not matched to a gene: 10. The CDR3 sequence is CASSPGTVRATGELFF. As DNA, the CDR3 is TGTGCCAGCAGTCCTGGGACAGTACGCGCCACCGGGGAGCTGTTTTTT.

The chain has TRBV12-3 or TRBV12-4 and TRBJ1-2; 9 bases are shared with TRBD1. The CDR3 is 12 amino acids. V was pared by 5 bases and J by 6 bases, with 1 base of the junction left unmatched. In DNA, the CDR3 is TGTGCCAGCAGTCGACAGGGGGATGGCTACACCTTC. Encoded protein: CASSRQGDGYTF.

The V and J genes are TRBV12-3 or TRBV12-4 and TRBJ2-5; a possible D gene is TRBD1 (6 bases). This CDR3 spans 13 amino acids. V was trimmed by 5 bases and J by 6 bases, leaving 13 bases between them. The CDR3 nucleotides read TGTGCCAGCAGTCGTGGACAGTCGCAGACCCAGTACTTC. It codes for CASSRGQSQTQYF.

This rearrangement joins TRBV30 to TRBJ2-7; 9 bases fit TRBD1. Germline V gene data show CDR1 as GTSNPN and CDR2 as SVGIG (reference sequence). V lost 4 bases to trimming and J lost 3 bases; unmatched junction nucleotides: 13. The CDR3 is 16 residues long. The CDR3 region is CAWKVGGTGIHYEQYF. DNA of the CDR3: TGTGCCTGGAAGGTTGGCGGGACAGGGATTCACTACGAGCAGTACTTC.

The genes are TRBV2 and TRBJ1-5; D is ambiguous. V was pared by 1 base and J by 0 bases, with 7 bases between. CDR3 size: 15 residues. Germline values: CDR1 SNHLY, CDR2 FYNNEI. CDR3 protein: CASSEGSYSNQPQHF. CDR3 nucleotides: TGTGCCAGCAGTGAAGGTAGTTATAGCAATCAGCCCCAGCATTTT.

The chain employs TRBV2 and TRBJ2-7; D possibly corresponds to TRBD1 (5 bases). The CDR3 contains 14 residues. The V gene lost 1 base and the J gene lost 6 bases, with 13 bases spanning the gap. In germline, CDR1 is SNHLY, CDR2 FYNNEI. The CDR3 is CASSEGPGWLEQYF. The CDR3 DNA follows: TGTGCCAGCAGTGAAGGTCCAGGGTGGCTCGAGCAGTACTTC.

In its sample, this clone was seen once. V is TRBV21-1 and J is TRBJ2-7; TRBD1 is taken as the D call from the table, unchecked against the DNA. TRBV21-1 is shown as a pseudogene. The CDR3 consists of 14 residues. The CDR3 nucleotides read TGTGCCAGCACGGGGACAGGGGATAGATACGAGCAGTACTTC. Translating it yields CASTGTGDRYEQYF.

V is TRBV11-2 and J is TRBJ2-3, with D perhaps TRBD1 (5 bases). CDR1 is SGHAT and CDR2 is FQNNGV in the germline V gene. Trimming took off 4 bases at V and 5 bases at J, with 19 bases between the two ends. The length of the CDR3 is 16 residues. The DNA for the CDR3 is TGTGCCAGCAGCTCCCTAAGGGGTGGATCGGGAGATACGCAGTATTTT. Translating it yields CASSSLRGGSGDTQYF. The full variable domain, in which reference TRBV11-2 and TRBJ2-3 provide the parts outside the CDR3, is EAGVAQSPRYKIIEKRQSVAFWCNPISGHATLYWYQQILGQGPKLLIQFQNNGVVDDSQLPKDRFSAERLKGVDSTLKIQPAKLEDSAVYLCASSSLRGGSGDTQYFGPGTRLTVL.

CDR3 coding DNA: TGTGCCTGGAGCTCTCCAGGGCTCAACGAGCAGTACTTC. Amino acids: CAWSSPGLNEQYF. This sequence joins TRBV30 and TRBJ2-7; D perhaps matches TRBD1 (5 bases). Germline CDR1 GTSNPN, CDR2 SVGIG (reference sequence). The CDR3 consists of 13 residues. Trimming removed 3 bases at V and 5 bases at J, with 14 bases between.

The chain links TRBV5-1 to TRBJ1-4; 7 bases are shared with TRBD1. V shed 0 bases and J 2 bases; nucleotides not matched to a gene: 13. The CDR3 runs 19 residues. Germline CDR1 SGHRS, CDR2 YFSETQ. The CDR3 protein is CASSLGQGDHFGTNEKLFF. The DNA of the CDR3 is TGCGCCAGCAGCTTGGGGCAGGGGGATCATTTCGGGACTAATGAAAAACTGTTTTTT.

The J gene is TRBJ1-1, the V gene TRBV11-2; D not certain. The V end was cut by 5 bases, the J end by 6 bases, with 10 bases between. CDR3 size: 12 residues. Per the germline V gene, CDR1 is SGHAT and CDR2 is FQNNGV. The DNA for the CDR3 is TGTGCCAGCAGCCAGACAAAGGCTGAAGCTTTCTTT. Translating gives CASSQTKAEAFF.

This clone was seen a few times. This chain connects TRBV12-2 to TRBJ2-3; the table's TRBD2 call for D was not verified on the DNA. TRBV12-2 is assigned pseudogene status. This CDR3 region has 16 residues. In DNA, the CDR3 is TGTGCAAGTCGCTCCCTGACTAGCGGGAAAGGAAATACGCAGTATTTT. It translates to CASRSLTSGKGNTQYF.

V usage is TRBV25-1 and J usage is TRBJ1-5, with D maybe TRBD1 (5 bases). V was trimmed by 1 base and J by 2 bases, leaving 6 bases between them. Germline values: CDR1 MGHDK, CDR2 SYGVNS. This CDR3 spans 14 amino acids. CDR3 nucleotide sequence: TGTGCCAGCAGTGAATTCAGGGGCAATCAGCCCCAGCATTTT. Its translation is CASSEFRGNQPQHF.

V gene TRBV11-2 combines with J gene TRBJ2-7; D unresolved. Trimming removed 5 bases from V and 4 bases from J, with 18 bases in between. Germline assignment: CDR1 SGHAT and CDR2 FQNNGV. The CDR3 has 15 residues. The CDR3 reads CASSLHGSNLYEQYF. The CDR3 region has the DNA TGTGCCAGCAGCCTTCACGGTAGTAATTTGTACGAGCAGTACTTC.

The DNA of the CDR3 is TGTGCTAGTGCCTCTCGGGGAGTGGACACTGAAGCTTTCTTT. Amino acid sequence: CASASRGVDTEAFF. The chain employs TRBV12-5 and TRBJ1-1; D ambiguous. This CDR3 contains 14 residues. The V end was cut by 7 bases, the J end by 3 bases, with 15 bases between. Germline CDR1 reads LGHNT; CDR2 reads FRNRAP.

This chain joins TRBV5-1 and TRBJ1-4; TRBD1 is a possible D gene (5 bases). The CDR3 runs 15 residues. CDR1 SGHRS and CDR2 YFSETQ come from the germline V gene. Between the trimmed V and J ends, which lost 4 bases and 4 bases, there was a span of 14 bases. The CDR3 sequence is CASSLSRAVNEKLFF. CDR3 DNA: TGCGCCAGCAGCCTTAGCAGGGCGGTTAATGAAAAACTGTTTTTT.

V usage is TRBV7-2 and J usage is TRBJ2-3, with D unclear. The CDR3 loop spans 14 amino acids. In germline, CDR1 is SGHTA, CDR2 FQGNSA. V lost 5 bases to trimming and J lost 4 bases, with 13 bases between them. DNA of the CDR3: TGTGCCAGCAGCCGTACCTCAACGGCAGATACGCAGTATTTT. Encoded protein: CASSRTSTADTQYF.

This clone was detected once. The V gene is TRBV18, the J gene TRBJ1-5; 7 bases align to TRBD1. Germline CDR1 and CDR2: KGHSH and LQKENI. The CDR3 spans 18 residues. With 1 base clipped from V and 0 bases from J, the junction kept 9 bases outside the gene matches. For the CDR3, the DNA is TGTGCCAGCTCACCACGGGTGGCAGGGGGGTATAGCAATCAGCCCCAGCATTTT. Residues: CASSPRVAGGYSNQPQHF.

The chain links TRBV7-9 to TRBJ2-1; 9 positions match TRBD2. V lost 3 bases and J lost 5; bases outside the gene matches: 5. Germline CDR1 SEHNR, CDR2 FQNEAQ (reference sequence). The CDR3 is 15 amino acids. The CDR3 loop is CASSLTSGPHNEQFF. The CDR3 DNA sequence: TGTGCCAGCAGCTTGACTAGCGGTCCACACAATGAGCAGTTCTTC.

The chain links TRBV29-1 to TRBJ2-2; possibly TRBD2 for D (5 bases). From germline, CDR1 is SQVTM and CDR2 ANQGSEA. The CDR3 has 13 amino acids. Trimming stripped 4 bases from V and 9 bases from J, with 15 bases between. CDR3 in amino acids: CSVGGANARELFF. CDR3 nucleotides: TGCAGCGTTGGGGGAGCGAACGCCCGGGAGCTGTTTTTT.